What follows describes a single T cell receptor beta chain. This sample is drawn from a study of T cell changes during pregnancy in multiple sclerosis. V lost 1 base and J 5 bases, leaving 9 bases between the germline ends. The CDR3 spans 14 residues. In germline, CDR1 is KGHSH, CDR2 LQKENI. Data came from immunoSEQ multiplex PCR; TCRdb stores just in-frame clones and leaves some out. The data contain roughly 40,000 clones, approximately 88% of them seen just once; the ten biggest clones take up roughly 0.53%. The specimen comprised CD4+ T cells from peripheral blood mononuclear cells, sampled in the first trimester of pregnancy. This TCR derives from a female donor with multiple sclerosis, enrolled in a pregnancy study. The chain links TRBV18 to TRBJ1-5; D not resolved. CDR3 loop: CASSPLAKDQPQHF. The CDR3 DNA is TGTGCCAGCTCACCACTAGCCAAAGATCAGCCCCAGCATTTT.